One and the same sample provided the 13 T cell receptor beta chains below, sequenced in a study of T cells after yellow fever vaccination. TCRdb passed the 5' RACE reads through MiXCR, listing each CDR3 protein once. The sample lists under 500,000 distinct CDR3 sequences; around 20% were seen once. Sample: PBMCs, taken before the yellow fever booster vaccination. The receptor set was obtained from a man aged 18 to 29 who received the YFV17D yellow fever vaccine.

This CDR3 reads CASSLEEGVTGEGYTF. The CDR3 DNA reads TGTGCCAGCAGCCTCGAGGAGGGGGTGACAGGTGAAGGCTACACCTTC. The chain links TRBV16 to TRBJ1-2; perhaps TRBD1 as D (6 bases). The CDR3 totals 16 residues. Germline CDR1 reads KGHSY; CDR2 reads FQNENV. V was clipped by 4 bases and J by 8 bases, with 23 bases between them.

The chain has TRBV6-5 and TRBJ1-4; possibly TRBD1 for D (6 bases). The V and J ends lost 3 bases and 8 bases respectively, with 16 bases between them. The CDR3 covers 15 residues. Germline loops: CDR1 MNHEY, CDR2 SVGAGI. As DNA, the CDR3 is TGTGCCAGCAGTTATTCGGGGGGGCGAAGAGAAAAACTGTTTTTT. Amino acid sequence: CASSYSGGRREKLFF.

The table lists this clonotype with many counts. The chain joins TRBV24-1 to TRBJ1-1; 9 bases fit TRBD1. The CDR3 is made up of 13 amino acids. Germline trimming cut 12 bases from V and 5 bases from J; bases unmatched to any gene: 9. CDR1 KGHDR and CDR2 SFDVKD come from the germline V gene. CDR3 amino acids: CASRGQGTTEAFF. CDR3 nucleotides: TGTGCCTCTCGGGGACAGGGAACTACTGAAGCTTTCTTT.

This sequence joins TRBV2 and TRBJ2-5; 8 bases map to TRBD2. V trimming: 8 bases; J trimming: 2 bases; junction bases outside the gene matches: 7. The CDR3 covers 14 residues. Looked up from germline, CDR1 is SNHLY and CDR2 is FYNNEI. CDR3 sequence reads: CASGPAGEQETQYF. DNA for the CDR3: TGTGCCAGCGGACCAGCGGGGGAGCAAGAGACCCAGTACTTC.

This clonotype turned up a few times. Here the CDR3 DNA reads TGCGCCAGCAGCCACGTAACGGGACTAGCGGGGGACAATGAGCAGTTCTTC. Translation gives CASSHVTGLAGDNEQFF. V and J are TRBV4-3 and TRBJ2-1, with TRBD2 identical over 14 bases. The CDR3 contains 17 residues. After removal of 3 bases from V and 5 bases from J, the junction contained 6 bases not matched to a gene. Germline lookup yields CDR1 LGHNA and CDR2 YSLEER.

There are a few counts of this clonotype. The chain couples TRBV4-1 to TRBJ1-4; 10 bases map to TRBD1. This CDR3 spans 16 amino acids. Trimming took 4 bases from V and 4 from J; bases not matched to a gene: 6. CDR1 and CDR2 (germline): MGHRA, YSYEKL. The CDR3: CASSLTGGRINEKLFF. The CDR3 DNA follows: TGCGCCAGCAGCCTGACAGGGGGCCGGATTAATGAAAAACTGTTTTTT.

Only a few counts were recorded for this clonotype. The rearrangement uses TRBV20-1 and TRBJ1-5, with D unresolved. CDR1 DFQATT and CDR2 SNEGSKA come from the germline V gene (reference sequence). The CDR3 loop spans 9 amino acids. CDR3 residues: CLGRQPQHF. CDR3 DNA: TGCCTGGGGAGGCAGCCCCAGCATTTT.

The chain is built from TRBV12-3 or TRBV12-4 and TRBJ2-6; D is uncertain. CDR3 length: 16 amino acids. This CDR3 is CANIRAGSRGANVLTF. The CDR3 region has the DNA TGTGCGAATATACGGGCAGGCTCCAGGGGGGCCAACGTCCTGACTTTC.

J is TRBJ2-3 and V is TRBV29-1, with 9 positions matching TRBD1. The length of the CDR3 is 15 residues. V lost 0 bases to trimming and J lost 5 bases; unmatched junction nucleotides: 6. CDR1 and CDR2 (germline): SQVTM, ANQGSEA. This chain's CDR3 is CSVEEGRDREDTQYF. The CDR3 coding sequence is TGCAGCGTTGAAGAAGGGAGGGACAGGGAAGATACGCAGTATTTT.

This clonotype was detected many times. The chain employs TRBV7-2 and TRBJ2-5; D is unclear. The ends were cut back, 2 bases at V and 0 bases at J, with 7 bases in the middle. CDR1 is SGHTA and CDR2 is FQGNSA in the germline V gene. CDR3 length: 14 residues. The CDR3 DNA follows: TGTGCCAGCAGCTTACCTGGGTACCAAGAGACCCAGTACTTC. Its protein product is CASSLPGYQETQYF.

This clonotype was counted only a few times. This sequence joins TRBV20-1 and TRBJ2-1, with D possibly TRBD2 on 6 matching bases. Trimming removed 7 bases at V and 6 bases at J, with 10 bases between. The V gene's germline CDR1 is DFQATT and CDR2 SNEGSKA (reference sequence). The CDR3 totals 11 residues. CDR3 DNA: TGCAGTGTCCACGGGGGCAATGAGCAGTTCTTC. This codes for CSVHGGNEQFF.

This clonotype was observed a handful of times. The CDR3 region has the DNA TGCGCCAGCAGCTTCGGTCAACTGAACACTGAAGCTTTCTTT. As protein: CASSFGQLNTEAFF. The chain joins TRBV5-1 to TRBJ1-1; D is ambiguous. Trimming pared 2 bases from V and 0 bases from J, leaving 8 bases between. Germline V gene lookup returns CDR1 SGHRS and CDR2 YFSETQ. The CDR3 extends over 14 amino acids.

In this sample, this clonotype turned up many times. This chain connects TRBV4-1 to TRBJ2-1, with D possibly TRBD2 on 6 matching bases. The germline V gene has CDR1 MGHRA and CDR2 YSYEKL. V shed 10 bases and J shed 4 bases, with 11 bases lying between them. The CDR3 length is 12 residues. CDR3 DNA sequence: TGCGCCACCGGGGGTCCGTACAATGAGCAGTTCTTC. Protein sequence: CATGGPYNEQFF.